The present T cell receptor (beta chain) was sequenced within a study of cytomegalovirus exposure and HLA in healthy donors. Healthy donors of bone marrow made up the group. This CDR3 has 15 amino acids. V lost 4 bases and J lost 5; bases outside the gene matches: 8. Germline V gene lookup returns CDR1 KGHSH and CDR2 LQKENI. In the PCR, 60 Vbeta and 13 Jbeta primers were used. Profiled with immunoSEQ multiplex PCR; TCRdb holds only in-frame clones, not every one. This specimen shows around 100,000 clones; the ten leading clones hold more than 3.5%. The receptor was derived from a man in his thirties or forties in good health and CMV-seronegative. The rearrangement uses TRBV18 and TRBJ2-5; 9 bases match TRBD1. The sequenced sample consisted of PBMCs. The CDR3, as DNA: TGTGCCAGCTCACTCGGGACAGGGTCAGTGGAGACCCAGTACTTC. This translates into CASSLGTGSVETQYF.